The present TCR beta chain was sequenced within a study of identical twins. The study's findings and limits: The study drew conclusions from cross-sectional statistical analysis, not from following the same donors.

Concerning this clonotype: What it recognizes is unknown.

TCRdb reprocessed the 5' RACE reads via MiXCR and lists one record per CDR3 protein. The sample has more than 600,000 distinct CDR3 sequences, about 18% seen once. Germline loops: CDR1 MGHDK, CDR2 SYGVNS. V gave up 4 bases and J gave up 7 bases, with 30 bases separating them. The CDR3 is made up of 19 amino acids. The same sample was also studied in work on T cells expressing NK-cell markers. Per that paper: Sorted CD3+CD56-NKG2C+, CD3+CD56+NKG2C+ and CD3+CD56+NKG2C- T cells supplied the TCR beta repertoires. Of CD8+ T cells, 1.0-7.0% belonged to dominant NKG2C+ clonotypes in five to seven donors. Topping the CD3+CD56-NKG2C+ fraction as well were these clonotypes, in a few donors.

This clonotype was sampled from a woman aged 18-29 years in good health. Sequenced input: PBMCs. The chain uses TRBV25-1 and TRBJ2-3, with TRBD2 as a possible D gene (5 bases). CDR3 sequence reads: CASSVSSPRRESLIHTQYF. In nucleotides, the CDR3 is TGTGCCAGCAGTGTATCCTCCCCCCGACGGGAAAGTTTGATCCATACGCAGTATTTT. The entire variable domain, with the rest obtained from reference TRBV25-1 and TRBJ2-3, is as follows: EADIYQTPRYLVIGTGKKITLECSQTMGHDKMYWYQQDPGMELHLIHYSYGVNSTEKGDLSSESTVSRIRTEHFPLTLESARPSHTSQYLCASSVSSPRRESLIHTQYFGPGTRLTVL.